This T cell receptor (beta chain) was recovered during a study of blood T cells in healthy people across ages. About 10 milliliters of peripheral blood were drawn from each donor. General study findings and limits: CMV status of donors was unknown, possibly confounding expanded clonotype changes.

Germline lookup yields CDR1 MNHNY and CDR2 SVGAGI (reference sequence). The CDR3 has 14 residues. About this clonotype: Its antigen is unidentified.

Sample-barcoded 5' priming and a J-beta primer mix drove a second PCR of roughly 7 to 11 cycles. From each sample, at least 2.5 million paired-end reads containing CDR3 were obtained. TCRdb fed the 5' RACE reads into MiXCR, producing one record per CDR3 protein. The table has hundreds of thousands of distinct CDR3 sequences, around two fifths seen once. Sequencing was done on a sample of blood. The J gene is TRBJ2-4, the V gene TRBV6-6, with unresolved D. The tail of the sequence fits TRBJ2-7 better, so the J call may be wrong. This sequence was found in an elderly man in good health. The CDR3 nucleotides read TGTGCCAGCAGTTCTGAGGCGGCTATCTACGAGCAGTACTTC. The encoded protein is CASSSEAAIYEQYF.